The 3 T cell receptor beta chains in this list originate from one sample, sequenced in a study of sequential checkpoint blockade in melanoma. Treatment in this sample: randomized to nivolumab then ipilimumab (arm A) or the reverse (arm B). Some clones are missing from TCRdb's copy, which holds only in-frame ones; the method was immunoSEQ multiplex PCR. Among about 21,000 clones listed, 27% were seen once. Sequences were derived from tumor tissue (inferred from file names), sampled from a patient given nivolumab and ipilimumab in sequence. The receptors come from a human donor with melanoma.

The rearrangement joins TRBV11-3 to TRBJ1-2, with no clear D. Trimming cost V 2 bases and J 0 bases, with 10 bases left between them. This CDR3 region has 15 residues. Germline assignment: CDR1 SGHNT and CDR2 YENEEA. The CDR3 sequence is CASSLRVDPNYGYTF. CDR3 sequence (DNA): TGTGCCAGCAGCTTACGGGTCGACCCTAACTATGGCTACACCTTC.

This clone showed up many times. The chain joins TRBV9 to TRBJ2-5; TRBD2 aligns across 7 bases. Losses at the gene ends were 4 bases for V and 5 bases for J; bases not matched to a gene: 11. The CDR3 extends over 15 amino acids. Germline V CDR1 and CDR2: SGDLS, YYNGEE. CDR3 in DNA: TGTGCCAGCAGCCCTAGGACCGGGGGGTCGGAGACCCAGTACTTC. It yields the protein CASSPRTGGSETQYF.

There are a few counts of this clone. CDR3: CAWSVDENYGYTF. Written as DNA, the CDR3 is TGTGCCTGGAGTGTCGATGAGAATTATGGCTACACCTTC. The genes are TRBV30 and TRBJ1-2; D unclear. CDR1 is GTSNPN and CDR2 is SVGIG in the germline V gene (reference sequence). The CDR3 sequence is 13 residues long. Trimming removed 0 bases from V and 5 bases from J, with 10 bases in between. Combining the CDR3 with reference TRBV30 and TRBJ1-2 gives the whole variable domain SQTIHQWPATLVQPVGSPLSLECTVEGTSNPNLYWYRQAAGRGLQLLFYSVGIGQISSEVPQNLSASRPQDRQFILSSKKLLLSDSGFYLCAWSVDENYGYTFGSGTRLTVV.